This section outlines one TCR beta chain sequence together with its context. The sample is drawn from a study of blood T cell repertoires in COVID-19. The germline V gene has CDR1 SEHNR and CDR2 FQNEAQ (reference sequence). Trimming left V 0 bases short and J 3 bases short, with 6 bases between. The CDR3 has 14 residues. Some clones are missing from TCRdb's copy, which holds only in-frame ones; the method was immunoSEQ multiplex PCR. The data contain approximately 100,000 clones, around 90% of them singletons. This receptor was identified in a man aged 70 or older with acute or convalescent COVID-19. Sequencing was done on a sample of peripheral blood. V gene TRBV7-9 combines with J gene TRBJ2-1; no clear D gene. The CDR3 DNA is TGTGCCAGCAGCTTAGCGAGACTCTACAATGAGCAGTTCTTC. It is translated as CASSLARLYNEQFF.